A selection of T cell receptor beta chains follows, all from one sample in a study of identical twins. TCRdb passed the 5' RACE reads through MiXCR, listing each CDR3 protein once. The sample gives about 220,000 distinct CDR3 sequences, around 6.9% of which show up once; around 2.1% is in the top ten. This same sample was also taken into another study, of yellow fever vaccine responses in identical twins.

Sequences were obtained from memory (CD45RO+) T cells sorted from blood. The receptors derive from a woman aged 18 to 35 in good health. CDR3s include the opening cysteine and the closing phenylalanine or tryptophan. Fields, in order: D gene, J gene, V gene, clone size, CDR3 protein, CDR3 DNA. D genes are given only for firm matches. The listing skips clone size in some rows; elsewhere it reads once, few, many or a size class.

D: .; J: TRBJ2-2; V: TRBV12-3/TRBV12-4; size: .; CDR3: CASRKGSSGGELFF; DNA: TGTGCCAGCAGGAAGGGAAGTTCCGGCGGGGAGCTGTTTTTT
D: TRBD2; J: TRBJ2-5; V: TRBV7-2; size: many; CDR3: CASRLTSGGVPQYF; DNA: TGTGCCAGCAGACTAACTAGCGGGGGGGTGCCCCAGTACTTC
D: .; J: TRBJ2-3; V: TRBV20-1; size: many; CDR3: CSARDYLLAPDTQYF; DNA: TGCAGTGCTAGAGATTATTTACTAGCCCCAGATACGCAGTATTTT
D: .; J: TRBJ2-5; V: TRBV20-1; size: many; CDR3: CSASRPGKRETQYF; DNA: TGCAGTGCTAGTAGGCCAGGGAAGCGAGAGACCCAGTACTTC
D: TRBD1; J: TRBJ2-3; V: TRBV4-1; size: few; CDR3: CASSHVGQGGGGGGWDTQYF; DNA: TGCGCCAGCTCCCACGTCGGACAGGGAGGTGGTGGTGGTGGATGGGATACGCAGTATTTT
D: .; J: TRBJ2-6; V: TRBV5-1; size: .; CDR3: CASSSLTTGANVLTF; DNA: TGCGCCAGCAGCTCCCTCACAACTGGGGCCAACGTCCTGACTTTC
D: .; J: TRBJ1-1; V: TRBV12-3/TRBV12-4; size: many; CDR3: CASSLDLEAFF; DNA: TGTGCCAGCAGTTTAGACCTTGAAGCTTTCTTT
D: TRBD2; J: TRBJ2-1; V: TRBV20-1; size: .; CDR3: CSARDGVTSGIYNEQFF; DNA: TGCAGTGCTAGGGACGGTGTGACTAGCGGGATTTACAATGAGCAGTTCTTC
D: .; J: TRBJ1-4; V: TRBV28; size: few; CDR3: CASSLSGTGNEKLFF; DNA: TGTGCCAGCAGTTTATCAGGGACGGGGAATGAAAAACTGTTTTTT
D: .; J: TRBJ1-2; V: TRBV6-5; size: few; CDR3: CASSSLQAANYGYTF; DNA: TGTGCCAGCAGTTCCCTACAGGCAGCTAACTATGGCTACACCTTC
D: .; J: TRBJ2-3; V: TRBV3-1; size: many; CDR3: CASSQTRTRPTDTQYF; DNA: TGTGCCAGCAGCCAAACTAGGACGCGGCCCACAGATACGCAGTATTTT
D: TRBD1; J: TRBJ1-5; V: TRBV12-3/TRBV12-4; size: many; CDR3: CASRRQGRKSNQPQHF; DNA: TGTGCCAGCAGACGACAGGGGAGAAAAAGCAATCAGCCCCAGCATTTT
D: .; J: TRBJ2-3; V: TRBV7-2; size: many; CDR3: CASSLVVRAADTQYF; DNA: TGTGCCAGCAGCTTAGTAGTGAGGGCCGCAGATACGCAGTATTTT
D: .; J: TRBJ2-5; V: TRBV4-1; size: many; CDR3: CASSQAPGGLRRAETQYF; DNA: TGCGCCAGCAGCCAAGCCCCTGGGGGGCTGAGGAGAGCAGAGACCCAGTACTTC
D: .; J: TRBJ2-1; V: TRBV7-2; size: .; CDR3: CASSFTNSYNEQFF; DNA: TGTGCCAGCAGCTTTACAAACTCCTACAATGAGCAGTTCTTC
D: TRBD1; J: TRBJ2-7; V: TRBV20-1; size: .; CDR3: CSGKGATYEQYF; DNA: TGCAGTGGGAAGGGGGCAACGTACGAGCAGTACTTC
D: .; J: TRBJ2-1; V: TRBV5-6; size: .; CDR3: CASSLIVRAGNEQFF; DNA: TGTGCCAGCAGCTTGATAGTGAGGGCGGGGAATGAGCAGTTCTTC
D: TRBD1; J: TRBJ2-5; V: TRBV4-3; size: .; CDR3: CASSQGASGGGETQYF; DNA: TGCGCCAGCAGCCAAGGGGCTTCAGGGGGCGGTGAGACCCAGTACTTC
D: .; J: TRBJ2-3; V: TRBV20-1; size: .; CDR3: CSARDGGWPTDTQYF; DNA: TGCAGTGCTAGAGATGGGGGGTGGCCCACAGATACGCAGTATTTT
D: TRBD1; J: TRBJ1-6; V: TRBV20-1; size: few; CDR3: CSAISDRAYNSPLHF; DNA: TGCAGTGCAATATCTGACAGGGCCTATAATTCACCCCTCCACTTT
D: .; J: TRBJ2-1; V: TRBV7-3; size: many; CDR3: CASSQGRALAHEQFF; DNA: TGTGCCAGCAGCCAAGGCCGGGCCCTGGCCCATGAGCAGTTCTTC
D: TRBD1; J: TRBJ2-5; V: TRBV6-1; size: few; CDR3: CASSRKAGQGDQETQYF; DNA: TGTGCCAGCAGTAGAAAAGCGGGACAGGGAGATCAGGAGACCCAGTACTTC
D: TRBD2; J: TRBJ2-7; V: TRBV6-2/TRBV6-3; size: .; CDR3: CASSGTGTSGSFQYEQYF; DNA: TGTGCCAGCAGTGGAACCGGGACTAGCGGATCCTTCCAATACGAGCAGTACTTC
D: TRBD1; J: TRBJ1-1; V: TRBV6-5; size: many; CDR3: CASSYAGGTTEAFF; DNA: TGTGCCAGCAGTTACGCAGGGGGCACCACTGAAGCTTTCTTT
D: .; J: TRBJ2-1; V: TRBV10-2; size: .; CDR3: CASSMDRLMQFF; DNA: TGCGCCAGCAGCATGGACCGTCTGATGCAGTTCTTC
D: .; J: TRBJ1-2; V: TRBV5-1; size: .; CDR3: CASSPGRGYTF; DNA: TGCGCCAGCAGCCCCGGGCGGGGCTACACCTTC
D: .; J: TRBJ2-3; V: TRBV4-3; size: many; CDR3: CASSQTPGGREETDTQYF; DNA: TGCGCCAGCAGCCAAACTCCGGGTGGCAGGGAAGAGACAGATACGCAGTATTTT
D: TRBD2; J: TRBJ2-3; V: TRBV7-2; size: many; CDR3: CASSLVLAGGLDTQYF; DNA: TGTGCCAGCAGCTTAGTGCTAGCGGGGGGGCTCGATACGCAGTATTTT
D: .; J: TRBJ2-5; V: TRBV5-1; size: few; CDR3: CASSPRGGANGGETQYF; DNA: TGCGCCAGCAGCCCCCGTGGGGGCGCTAACGGAGGGGAGACCCAGTACTTC
D: TRBD1; J: TRBJ2-1; V: TRBV10-3; size: many; CDR3: CAISERTGPNEQFF; DNA: TGTGCCATCAGTGAGCGGACAGGGCCCAATGAGCAGTTCTTC
D: .; J: TRBJ2-1; V: TRBV5-8; size: .; CDR3: CASSLARLANEQFF; DNA: TGTGCCAGCAGCTTGGCTCGCCTAGCGAATGAGCAGTTCTTC
D: .; J: TRBJ2-4; V: TRBV5-6; size: .; CDR3: CASSSALNWIQYF; DNA: TGTGCCAGCAGCTCGGCCTTAAACTGGATTCAGTACTTC
D: TRBD1; J: TRBJ1-2; V: TRBV7-2; size: many; CDR3: CASRQGQGASYTF; DNA: TGTGCCAGCAGACAAGGACAGGGGGCGAGCTACACCTTC
D: .; J: TRBJ2-5; V: TRBV28; size: .; CDR3: CASSESILERQETQYF; DNA: TGTGCCAGCAGTGAAAGCATACTCGAAAGGCAAGAGACCCAGTACTTC
D: TRBD1; J: TRBJ2-1; V: TRBV11-2; size: many; CDR3: CASSKDRGYNEQFF; DNA: TGTGCCAGCAGCAAAGACAGGGGATACAATGAGCAGTTCTTC
D: TRBD2; J: TRBJ2-1; V: TRBV6-2/TRBV6-3; size: .; CDR3: CASSSYGTSNNEQFF; DNA: TGTGCCAGCAGTTCCTACGGGACTAGCAACAATGAGCAGTTCTTC
D: .; J: TRBJ2-3; V: TRBV4-3; size: many; CDR3: CASSRLVQGGGTDTQYF; DNA: TGCGCCAGCAGCCGACTGGTTCAAGGGGGGGGCACAGATACGCAGTATTTT
D: .; J: TRBJ1-1; V: TRBV6-5; size: .; CDR3: CASSYRQTGNAEAFF; DNA: TGTGCCAGCAGTTACAGACAAACAGGGAACGCTGAAGCTTTCTTT
D: TRBD2; J: TRBJ2-4; V: TRBV11-2; size: .; CDR3: CATLGTSGSKGGQYF; DNA: TGTGCCACACTCGGGACTAGCGGTTCTAAAGGGGGTCAGTACTTC
D: .; J: TRBJ2-5; V: TRBV2; size: .; CDR3: CASSGNSFQETQYF; DNA: TGTGCCAGCAGTGGGAACAGTTTTCAAGAGACCCAGTACTTC
D: TRBD2; J: TRBJ2-7; V: TRBV28; size: .; CDR3: CASNFGGGFYEQYF; DNA: TGTGCCAGCAACTTCGGGGGAGGGTTCTACGAGCAGTACTTC
D: .; J: TRBJ1-4; V: TRBV7-2; size: few; CDR3: CASSLAVGANEKLFF; DNA: TGTGCCAGCAGCTTAGCCGTGGGGGCCAATGAAAAACTGTTTTTT
D: .; J: TRBJ1-3; V: TRBV6-1; size: .; CDR3: CASSQGPISGNTIYF; DNA: TGTGCCAGCAGTCAAGGCCCGATCTCTGGAAACACCATATATTTT
D: .; J: TRBJ2-1; V: TRBV24-1; size: many; CDR3: CATSDSPLRNSYNEQFF; DNA: TGTGCCACCAGTGATTCGCCCCTGCGGAACTCCTACAATGAGCAGTTCTTC
D: TRBD2; J: TRBJ2-1; V: TRBV20-1; size: few; CDR3: CSARAPSGAREQFF; DNA: TGCAGTGCTAGGGCGCCTAGCGGGGCCCGGGAGCAGTTCTTC
D: .; J: TRBJ2-3; V: TRBV10-3; size: many; CDR3: CAISTGTARTDTQYF; DNA: TGTGCCATCAGCACCGGGACTGCCCGCACAGATACGCAGTATTTT
D: TRBD2; J: TRBJ2-7; V: TRBV2; size: .; CDR3: CASSEGTSGTYEQYF; DNA: TGTGCCAGCAGTGAGGGGACTAGCGGCACCTACGAGCAGTACTTC
D: .; J: TRBJ2-1; V: TRBV18; size: .; CDR3: CASSPSGSEQFF; DNA: TGTGCCAGCTCACCATCCGGGTCCGAGCAGTTCTTC
D: .; J: TRBJ2-1; V: TRBV11-2; size: .; CDR3: CASSLVPRDNEQFF; DNA: TGTGCCAGCAGCTTAGTACCGCGGGACAATGAGCAGTTCTTC